Shown below are 28 T cell receptor beta chains from a single sample sequenced in a study of graft-versus-host responses after intestinal transplantation (dated by TCRdb to about 2021). Library method: the immunoSEQ multiplex PCR assay. In TCRdb, the immuneACCESS table is reduced to in-frame sequences with V and J assigned. These tables do not hold every clone; where another copy was compared, an unresolved V gene accounts for under half, and the others remain unexplained. This sample gives over 85,000 clones in total; less than 95% of them show up just once. Around 0.19% of the sample belongs to the ten largest clones. The intended sense of this specimen's time point label: cells obtained before transplantation from donor or recipient. These TCRs' antigens remain unknown. Sequenced here: unstimulated CD4+ T cells sorted from spleen or lymph node cells, sampled before transplant. These receptors were taken from a human donor who was the organ donor for an intestinal transplant.

This clone was picked up a small number of times. The V and J genes are TRBV4-1 and TRBJ2-1; D is perhaps TRBD1 or TRBD2 (5 bases each). Trimming removed 0 bases from V and 0 bases from J, with 18 bases in between. Germline CDR1 and CDR2: MGHRA and YSYEKL. This CDR3 has 19 residues. The DNA for the CDR3 is TGCGCCAGCAGCCAAGACGGGGCACAGTATCTCGGCTCCTACAATGAGCAGTTCTTC. It translates to CASSQDGAQYLGSYNEQFF.

The V call is TRBV6-6, the J call TRBJ2-2; D possibly uses TRBD1 or TRBD2 (5 bases each). V was cut by 6 bases and J by 1 base, with 9 bases left in between. Germline V gene sequence: CDR1 MNHNY, CDR2 SVGAGI (reference sequence). There are 14 residues in the CDR3. This CDR3 is CASRGPLNTGELFF. The CDR3 DNA is TGTGCCAGCAGGGGACCCCTGAACACCGGGGAGCTGTTTTTT.

The rearrangement links TRBV7-2 to TRBJ2-7; D uncertain. Germline V lookup: CDR1 SGHTA, CDR2 FQGNSA. V was trimmed by 5 bases and J by 4 bases, leaving 21 bases between them. CDR3 size: 16 residues. CDR3 DNA sequence: TGTGCCAGCAGCCCCGACCCTACACGGGCCGGTTACGAGCAGTACTTC. Its protein is CASSPDPTRAGYEQYF.

Comments on this clone: The same CDR3 arises from other DNA sequences in this sample as well. The rearrangement joins TRBV7-2 to TRBJ2-3; the D is unclear. This CDR3 is 13 amino acids long. V lost 5 bases and J 3 bases, leaving 9 bases between the germline ends. Per germline, CDR1 SGHTA and CDR2 FQGNSA. The CDR3 DNA reads as TGTGCCAGCAGCCCTATGGGGACAGATACGCAGTATTTT. The encoded protein is CASSPMGTDTQYF.

J is TRBJ1-1 and V is TRBV2; 7 bases line up with TRBD1. The germline gives CDR1 SNHLY, CDR2 FYNNEI. J was trimmed by 1 base and V by 6 bases; bases with no gene match: 8. The CDR3 runs 15 residues. Here the CDR3 reads CASSGSTGSNTEAFF. The CDR3 DNA reads as TGTGCCAGCAGCGGCTCGACAGGGTCGAACACTGAAGCTTTCTTT.

The chain joins TRBV5-4 to TRBJ1-3; D uncertain. Germline CDR1 and CDR2: SGHNT and YYREEE (reference sequence). Between the trimmed V and J ends, which lost 5 bases and 1 base, there was a span of 10 bases. The CDR3 length is 14 residues. DNA of the CDR3: TGTGCCAGCAGTACTCCGGGTTCTGGAAACACCATATATTTT. Translating gives CASSTPGSGNTIYF. Using reference TRBV5-4 and TRBJ1-3 for the parts outside the CDR3, the full variable domain is ETGVTQSPTHLIKTRGQQVTLRCSSQSGHNTVSWYQQALGQGPQFIFQYYREEENGRGNFPPRFSGLQFPNYSSELNVNALELDDSALYLCASSTPGSGNTIYFGEGSWLTVV.

J is TRBJ1-2 and V is TRBV5-1, with D uncertain. CDR1 and CDR2 (germline): SGHRS, YFSETQ. V was cut by 0 bases and J by 8 bases, with 8 bases left in between. The CDR3 consists of 12 residues. The CDR3 nucleotides are TGCGCCAGCAGCTTGGACGATGTGGGCTACACCTTC. It specifies CASSLDDVGYTF.

The chain links TRBV19 to TRBJ1-5; maybe TRBD1 (5 bases). V was trimmed by 10 bases and J by 6 bases, leaving 16 bases between them. The CDR3 has 13 amino acids. The germline V gene encodes CDR1 LNHDA and CDR2 SQIVND (reference sequence). The CDR3 nucleotides are TGTGCCACCTCTTGGGGGGAGAGTCAGCCCCAGCATTTT. This translates into CATSWGESQPQHF. Full variable domain (outside the CDR3, taken from reference TRBV19 and TRBJ1-5): DGGITQSPKYLFRKEGQNVTLSCEQNLNHDAMYWYRQDPGQGLRLIYYSQIVNDFQKGDIAEGYSVSREKKESFPLTVTSAQKNPTAFYLCATSWGESQPQHFGDGTRLSIL.

This clone was observed a single time. The V and J genes are TRBV7-6 and TRBJ1-3; weak D call: TRBD1 (5 bases). The CDR3 runs 14 residues. The V end was cut by 5 bases, the J end by 4 bases, with 12 bases between. Germline lookup yields CDR1 SGHVS and CDR2 FNYEAQ. The CDR3 region is CASSPSRDGNTIYF. For the CDR3, the DNA is TGTGCCAGCAGCCCGAGCAGGGACGGAAACACCATATATTTT.

The gene calls are TRBV7-9 and TRBJ2-1; D is unresolved. Germline V lookup: CDR1 SEHNR, CDR2 FQNEAQ (reference sequence). Deletions cut 1 base from V and 5 bases from J, with 21 bases between. The CDR3 sequence is 18 residues long. This CDR3 reads CASSLVLAGRKIDNEQFF. In DNA, the CDR3 is TGTGCCAGCAGCTTAGTATTGGCAGGCCGAAAAATTGACAATGAGCAGTTCTTC.

This chain links TRBV5-6 with TRBJ2-7; D call uncertain. V lost 6 bases and J 6 bases, leaving 16 bases between the germline ends. This CDR3 has 13 amino acids. Germline values: CDR1 SGHDT, CDR2 YYEEEE. The CDR3 region is CASNPGTAGEQYF. The CDR3 coding sequence is TGTGCCAGCAACCCCGGAACAGCCGGCGAGCAGTACTTC.

The chain has TRBV7-2 and TRBJ2-7; D is tentatively TRBD1 or TRBD2 (5 bases each). CDR1 is SGHTA and CDR2 is FQGNSA in the germline V gene. This CDR3 region has 16 residues. V lost 1 base, J lost 0 bases, and 13 bases lay in between. For the CDR3, the DNA is TGTGCCAGCAGCTTAGTCCCCCGGGACCGCTCCTACGAGCAGTACTTC. It specifies CASSLVPRDRSYEQYF.

This chain links TRBV11-3 with TRBJ2-3; D ambiguous. Germline V CDR1 and CDR2: SGHNT, YENEEA. The CDR3 is made up of 13 amino acids. V gave up 4 bases and J gave up 5 bases, with 10 bases separating them. In DNA, the CDR3 is TGTGCCAGCAGCTCCTTCCCCGGAGATACGCAGTATTTT. It yields the protein CASSSFPGDTQYF.

The chain uses TRBV7-3 and TRBJ2-1; the D gene could be TRBD1 or TRBD2 (5 bases each). CDR1 and CDR2 from the germline V gene are SGHTA and FQGTGA. V lost 4 bases and J lost 9, with 13 bases in between. The CDR3 totals 13 residues. CDR3 residues: CASSYDYGAEQFF. CDR3 nucleotides: TGTGCCAGCAGCTACGATTACGGGGCTGAGCAGTTCTTC.

CDR3 sequence (DNA): TGCAGCTCCCTAGCGGGGGGGCCAGCAGGCGCACAGTATTTT. Translating it yields CSSLAGGPAGAQYF. The gene calls are TRBV29-1 and TRBJ2-3; TRBD2 matches at 12 bases. The ends lost 8 bases at V and 12 bases at J; junction bases unmatched: 15. The CDR3 sequence is 14 residues long. Germline V gene sequence: CDR1 SQVTM, CDR2 ANQGSEA.

V gene TRBV2 combines with J gene TRBJ1-1; no definite D call. Germline assignment: CDR1 SNHLY and CDR2 FYNNEI. The V end lost 5 bases, the J end lost 4 bases, and 11 bases lay between the germline ends. The CDR3 consists of 13 residues. The DNA for the CDR3 is TGTGCCAGCAGTCAAGTCTGGGGCACTGAAGCTTTCTTT. Protein product: CASSQVWGTEAFF.

Of note for this clone: One junction end disagrees with the germline gene, perhaps due to a read error. The chain has TRBV18 and TRBJ2-7; a weak D match, TRBD1 (5 bases). Germline assignment: CDR1 KGHSH and CDR2 LQKENI. The CDR3 loop spans 17 amino acids. This CDR3 is CANSQQPRTTISYEQYF. The DNA of the CDR3 is TGTGCCAACTCACAGCAACCAAGGACAACCATTTCCTACGAGCAGTACTTC.

The gene calls are TRBV19 and TRBJ2-3; no reliable D call. V was trimmed by 9 bases and J by 2 bases, leaving 6 bases between them. This CDR3 contains 11 residues. Germline CDR1 is LNHDA and CDR2 is SQIVND (reference sequence). The CDR3 is CASETTDTQYF. The CDR3 nucleotides read TGTGCCAGCGAAACCACAGATACGCAGTATTTT. Combining the CDR3 with reference TRBV19 and TRBJ2-3 gives the whole variable domain DGGITQSPKYLFRKEGQNVTLSCEQNLNHDAMYWYRQDPGQGLRLIYYSQIVNDFQKGDIAEGYSVSREKKESFPLTVTSAQKNPTAFYLCASETTDTQYFGPGTRLTVL.

V gene TRBV5-1 combines with J gene TRBJ2-7, with D possibly TRBD1 on 5 matching bases. The CDR3 has 15 amino acids. CDR1 SGHRS and CDR2 YFSETQ come from the germline V gene. Trimming took 3 bases from V and 3 from J, leaving 16 bases between them. The CDR3 sequence: CASSYQDRGLYEQYF. CDR3 bases: TGCGCCAGCAGCTACCAGGATAGGGGCCTCTACGAGCAGTACTTC.

This chain joins TRBV20-1 and TRBJ1-2; no reliable D call. Trimming cost V 4 bases and J 4 bases, with 4 bases left between them. CDR1 is DFQATT and CDR2 is SNEGSKA in the germline V gene (reference sequence). The CDR3 extends over 10 amino acids. The CDR3 DNA reads as TGCAGTGCTAACAGCTATGGCTACACCTTC. Protein product: CSANSYGYTF.

The rearrangement joins TRBV11-1 to TRBJ2-2; D remains unclear. Germline V gene data show CDR1 as SGHAT and CDR2 as FQDESV (reference sequence). V was clipped by 2 bases and J by 3 bases, with 10 bases between them. CDR3 size: 15 residues. The CDR3 nucleotides read TGTGCCAGCAGCTTACGTTCGTCCTACACCGGGGAGCTGTTTTTT. As protein: CASSLRSSYTGELFF.

The count of this clone is one. This sequence joins TRBV18 and TRBJ2-3; D may correspond to TRBD1 or TRBD2 (5 bases each). Germline CDR1 and CDR2: KGHSH and LQKENI. Trimming stripped 8 bases from V and 2 bases from J, with 17 bases between. The CDR3 covers 15 residues. The CDR3 sequence: CASQGSVELTDTQYF. The CDR3 nucleotides are TGTGCCAGCCAGGGTAGCGTCGAACTCACAGATACGCAGTATTTT.

The chain combines TRBV30 with TRBJ1-4; 7 bases map to TRBD1. There are 13 residues in the CDR3. Germline V gene data show CDR1 as GTSNPN and CDR2 as SVGIG (reference sequence). Germline trimming cut 6 bases from V and 7 bases from J; bases unmatched to any gene: 8. CDR3 loop: CACQGTVFEKLFF. CDR3 coding DNA: TGTGCCTGCCAGGGGACAGTGTTTGAAAAACTGTTTTTT.

The CDR3 reads CASSLQGGRSDTQYF. The CDR3 DNA reads as TGTGCCAGCAGCTTACAGGGCGGGAGGTCAGATACGCAGTATTTT. The V call is TRBV7-2, the J call TRBJ2-3, with TRBD2 matching over 8 bases. The CDR3 is 15 residues long. Germline values: CDR1 SGHTA, CDR2 FQGNSA. V dropped 2 bases and J dropped 4; count of bases not matched to a gene: 5.

This clone appeared a single time. At one of its ends the junction is not consistent with the germline gene, which may arise from a read error. The rearrangement links TRBV6-1 to TRBJ2-5, with a possible D match to TRBD1 (5 bases). CDR3 length: 15 amino acids. Germline CDR1 and CDR2: MNHNS and SASEGT. In DNA form, the CDR3 reads TGTGCCAGCAGTGAGGGCAGGGCTCCACAAGGGACCCAGTACTTC. Translating it yields CASSEGRAPQGTQYF.

The chain carries TRBV19 and TRBJ1-5, with 7 bases identical to TRBD1. From germline, CDR1 is LNHDA and CDR2 SQIVND (reference sequence). V was pared by 7 bases and J by 2 bases, with 8 bases of the junction left unmatched. CDR3 length: 15 residues. This CDR3 reads CASTMTGTGNQPQHF. CDR3 coding DNA: TGTGCCAGTACCATGACAGGGACGGGCAATCAGCCCCAGCATTTT.

The genes are TRBV11-3 and TRBJ1-1; no definite D call. Germline V lookup: CDR1 SGHNT, CDR2 YENEEA. V was pared by 1 base and J by 1 base, with 10 bases between. There are 15 residues in the CDR3. CDR3: CASSLGTEQNTEAFF. The CDR3, as DNA: TGTGCCAGCAGCTTAGGAACCGAGCAGAACACTGAAGCTTTCTTT.

The chain joins TRBV11-2 to TRBJ2-5; D not certain. CDR3 length equals 15 residues. V was cut by 9 bases and J by 0 bases, with 17 bases left in between. Germline-derived CDR1 and CDR2 are SGHAT and FQNNGV. In DNA form, the CDR3 reads TGTGCCAGTAGCCGTCGACGGAAGGACCAAGAGACCCAGTACTTC. It yields the protein CASSRRRKDQETQYF.